These T cell receptor beta chains were read from a single sample in a study of persistence of HIV-infected CD4 T cells. The table came from immunoSEQ multiplex PCR; TCRdb's copy has only in-frame clones and leaves some out. The sample shows 35,000 to 45,000 clones, less than 90% of them seen only once. No antigen has been identified for these receptors. Here the sequenced sample was CD4+ T cells sorted from PBMCs after approximately 20-hour stimulation, taken from a patient who received antiretroviral therapy. These TCRs come from an adult woman with HIV who was CMV-seropositive. Each CDR3 is given with its conserved first and last residue. Fields, in order: CDR3 length, V gene, J gene, CDR3 protein.

15	TRBV2	TRBJ1-6	CASSRTDSRNSPLHF
15	TRBV9	TRBJ2-7	CASSVGRGSSYEQYF
16	TRBV18	TRBJ1-4	CASSPRTHATNEKLFF
15	TRBV5-1	TRBJ2-3	CASSLGVQSTDTQYF
13	TRBV29-1	TRBJ1-4	CSVGGQGSEKLFF
13	TRBV6-5	TRBJ2-3	CASSYSSGNTQYF
12	TRBV2	TRBJ1-6	CASRKDGGPLHF
15	TRBV7-9	TRBJ2-3	CASSYGLAGEDTQYF
14	TRBV30	TRBJ1-4	CAWSVRGANEKLFF
15	TRBV24-1	TRBJ1-5	CATSDTGHNNQPQHF
18	TRBV7-3	TRBJ2-3	CASSSPGLARGYTDTQYF
12	TRBV19	TRBJ1-5	CAGGAGLRPQHF
16	TRBV18	TRBJ1-3	CASSVSGDIIWNTIYF
13	TRBV5-4	TRBJ1-1	CASSLLRDTEAFF
14	TRBV3-1/TRBV3-2	TRBJ1-6	CASSQGQNNSPLHF
15	TRBV24-1	TRBJ1-2	CATSDPLVGAVGYTF
17	TRBV18	TRBJ1-5	CASSPWTGGARNQPQHF
15	TRBV19	TRBJ1-3	CASSMAGISGNTIYF
13	TRBV6-6	TRBJ1-1	CASSWRGETEAFF
15	TRBV2	TRBJ1-1	CASSERAGGSTEAFF
15	TRBV18	TRBJ1-3	CASSPEGLDGNTIYF
15	TRBV5-1	TRBJ2-5	CASSLDGRGLETQYF
16	TRBV9	TRBJ1-2	CASSVGQGNFWSGYTF
16	TRBV10-2	TRBJ1-4	CASTRQGERGSEKLFF
13	TRBV7-3	TRBJ2-5	CASSLGASSTQYF
15	TRBV5-4	TRBJ2-5	CASSLAGIEAETQYF
14	TRBV19	TRBJ1-2	CASSIDAGMRGYTF
12	TRBV6-5	TRBJ1-5	CASGPPMQPQHF
15	TRBV9	TRBJ2-2	CASSVDRSNTGELFF
16	TRBV7-8	TRBJ1-2	CASSLALRTEIYGYTF
12	TRBV5-4	TRBJ1-1	CASSLQGEVAFF
15	TRBV5-8	TRBJ1-3	CASSPQGLSGNTIYF
14	TRBV5-4	TRBJ1-2	CASSPQGAHYGYTF
14	TRBV20-1	TRBJ1-4	CSASFDGTNEKLFF
15	TRBV4-1	TRBJ1-6	CASSQEGSYNSPLHF
17	TRBV2	TRBJ1-4	CATQPRGRGGLDEKLFF
14	TRBV7-3	TRBJ2-3	CASSSTGYSDTQYF
10	TRBV2	TRBJ2-1	CASMFNEQFF
16	TRBV7-2	TRBJ1-1	CASSLATFGIPTEAFF
14	TRBV10-1	TRBJ1-1	CASSAQQVSTEAFF
11	TRBV20-1	TRBJ1-2	CSSPHNYGYTF
16	TRBV7-6	TRBJ2-3	CASSPRSGGAPDTQYF
17	TRBV7-3	TRBJ2-1	CASSASLAGGSLNEQFF
13	TRBV15	TRBJ1-3	CATTPGSGNTIYF